This T cell receptor (beta chain) was sequenced for a study of CD8 T cells in ankylosing spondylitis. Germline assignment: CDR1 SEHNR and CDR2 FQNEAQ (reference sequence). The CDR3 is 15 residues long. V lost 2 bases, J lost 1 base, and 12 bases lay in between. Turning to this clonotype: Its target is unknown.

Each TCR beta library was made by quantitative 5'-RACE that incorporated molecular barcodes. TCRdb used MiXCR to reprocess the 5' RACE reads, holding one entry per CDR3 protein. The table shows about 390,000 distinct CDR3 sequences, with more than 20% occurring only once. General study points: Reactive arthritis synovial fluid and blood previously showed some of these motif variants. Significantly higher representation of disease-linked clones was reported for matched ankylosing spondylitis synovial fluid. A TCR beta motif of several highly homologous variants seemed to mark ankylosing spondylitis blood.

This clonotype originated in a male donor with ankylosing spondylitis. Material for sequencing was blood, either unsorted or a sorted T cell fraction (not recorded which). V is TRBV7-9 and J is TRBJ2-7; no definite D call. CDR3 region: CASSLILPSSYEQYF. In nucleotides, the CDR3 is TGTGCCAGCAGCTTAATATTACCCAGTTCCTACGAGCAGTACTTC.